What follows are 24 T cell receptor beta chains derived from one specimen sequenced in a study of blood T cells in healthy people across ages. Using a J-beta primer mix together with a sample-barcoded 5' primer, a second PCR was run for roughly 6 to 11 cycles. TCRdb processed the 5' RACE reads anew with MiXCR; each CDR3 protein has one entry. The sample shows some 730,000 distinct CDR3 sequences, approximately 21% of them seen only once. Source material: blood. These receptors were taken from a man aged 65-85 years in good health.

This clonotype came up a few times. This chain connects TRBV6-6 to TRBJ2-6, with D perhaps matching TRBD1 (6 bases). The CDR3 has 15 residues. Trimming took 6 bases from V and 0 from J, leaving 9 bases between them. Per germline, CDR1 MNHNY and CDR2 SVGAGI (reference sequence). The CDR3 loop reads CASRDSHSGANVLTF. For the CDR3, the DNA is TGTGCCAGCAGGGACAGCCACTCTGGGGCCAACGTCCTGACTTTC.

The chain combines TRBV28 with TRBJ2-5; 7 bases map to TRBD1. Per germline, CDR1 MDHEN and CDR2 SYDVKM. The CDR3 has 15 amino acids. Germline trimming cut 8 bases from V and 4 bases from J; bases unmatched to any gene: 13. The CDR3 here is CASLGDRAIPETQYF. Here the CDR3 DNA reads TGTGCCAGCCTTGGAGACAGGGCGATCCCAGAGACCCAGTACTTC.

This chain connects TRBV7-8 to TRBJ2-7, with D possibly TRBD1 on 7 matching bases. Trimming left V 7 bases short and J 1 base short, with 23 bases between. Germline assignment: CDR1 SGHVS and CDR2 FQNEAQ. The CDR3 has 17 amino acids. DNA for the CDR3: TGTGCCAGCACCCTCGGAGGGGGCCGGGCGAGGTCCTACGAGCAGTACGTC. Amino acids: CASTLGGGRARSYEQYV.

Notes on this clonotype: Its ends do not fully match the called genes, so a read error is possible. The chain combines TRBV25-1 with TRBJ1-5; D is ambiguous. Germline V lookup: CDR1 MGHDK, CDR2 SYGVNS. The CDR3 consists of 13 residues. CDR3 sequence reads: CTSSSAVNQPQHF. The CDR3, as DNA: TGTACCAGCAGTTCGGCAGTCAATCAGCCCCAGCATTTT. Full variable domain (outside the CDR3, taken from reference TRBV25-1 and TRBJ1-5): EADIYQTPRYLVIGTGKKITLECSQTMGHDKMYWYQQDPGMELHLIHYSYGVNSTEKGDLSSESTVSRIRTEHFPLTLESARPSHTSQYLCTSSSAVNQPQHFGDGTRLSIL.

This clonotype was seen at least ten times. V usage is TRBV12-3 or TRBV12-4 and J usage is TRBJ2-1, with 9 positions matching TRBD2. This CDR3 is 15 amino acids long. J lost 7 bases, V lost 6 bases, and 10 bases had no gene match. The CDR3 region is CASRPPAGGRNEQFF. DNA of the CDR3: TGTGCCAGCAGGCCCCCTGCGGGGGGGAGGAATGAGCAGTTCTTC.

This chain links TRBV28 with TRBJ2-3; TRBD2 matches at 8 bases. CDR1 and CDR2 (germline): MDHEN, SYDVKM. The CDR3 is 13 amino acids. V gave up 11 bases and J gave up 4 bases; unmatched junction bases: 8. The CDR3 is CAVTVAGPDTQYF. DNA for the CDR3: TGTGCCGTCACTGTAGCGGGACCAGATACGCAGTATTTT.

This clonotype appeared a few times. This sequence joins TRBV30 and TRBJ1-3; D call uncertain. This CDR3 spans 14 amino acids. CDR1 and CDR2 (germline): GTSNPN, SVGIG (reference sequence). V lost 0 bases and J lost 2, with 8 bases in between. The CDR3 region has the DNA TGTGCCTGGAGTGTACTAAGGGCTGGAAACACCATATATTTT. This codes for CAWSVLRAGNTIYF.

This clonotype has just a few counts. This chain links TRBV27 with TRBJ2-4; D gene ambiguous. The V end lost 2 bases, the J end lost 2 bases, and 13 bases lay between the germline ends. Germline CDR1 MNHEY, CDR2 SMNVEV (reference sequence). This CDR3 spans 16 amino acids. The CDR3 coding sequence is TGTGCCAGCAGTTTAAGGGCAGGCCTTACCAAAAACATTCAGTACTTC. Encoded protein: CASSLRAGLTKNIQYF.

Only a few counts were recorded for this clonotype. The chain uses TRBV3-1 and TRBJ1-5; no reliable D call. The germline V gene has CDR1 LGHDT and CDR2 YNNKEL (reference sequence). The length of the CDR3 is 13 residues. The V end was cut by 8 bases, the J end by 7 bases, with 15 bases between. As DNA, the CDR3 is TGTGCCAGCCGTCCCAGAGGGTCCCAGCCCCAGCATTTT. Translating gives CASRPRGSQPQHF. Looking up the rest from reference TRBV3-1 and TRBJ1-5 gives the full variable domain: DTAVSQTPKYLVTQMGNDKSIKCEQNLGHDTMYWYKQDSKKFLKIMFSYNNKELIINETVPNRFSPKSPDKAHLNLHINSLELGDSAVYFCASRPRGSQPQHFGDGTRLSIL.

The chain joins TRBV15 to TRBJ2-5, with a tentative D call TRBD2 (5 bases). Trimming removed 5 bases at V and 4 bases at J, with 14 bases between. The germline V gene encodes CDR1 LNHNV and CDR2 YYDKDF (reference sequence). CDR3 length: 14 residues. In DNA, the CDR3 is TGTGCCACCAGCGGTACCTTAGCGTCAGAGACCCAGTACTTC. Translated: CATSGTLASETQYF.

This clonotype showed up many times. The chain has TRBV5-1 and TRBJ2-2, with D perhaps TRBD2 (6 bases). The CDR3 is made up of 13 amino acids. Trimming left V 3 bases short and J 6 bases short, with 9 bases between. Germline values: CDR1 SGHRS, CDR2 YFSETQ. CDR3 coding DNA: TGCGCCAGCAGCTGGGGGGACCCCGGGGAGCTGTTTTTT. Protein product: CASSWGDPGELFF.

The V and J genes are TRBV6-1 and TRBJ2-7; TRBD2 might be the D (6 bases). Looked up from germline, CDR1 is MNHNS and CDR2 is SASEGT. This CDR3 has 13 residues. Deletions cut 11 bases from V and 3 bases from J, with 17 bases between. For the CDR3, the DNA is TGTGCCGGTTCGGGACTGGGACTCTACGAGCAGTACTTC. It yields the protein CAGSGLGLYEQYF.

This clonotype came up a few times. The rearrangement uses TRBV11-3 and TRBJ1-1; D ambiguous. Germline values: CDR1 SGHNT, CDR2 YENEEA. V was pared by 0 bases and J by 8 bases, with 19 bases between. The CDR3 extends over 16 amino acids. The DNA of the CDR3 is TGTGCCAGCAGCTTAGATGGTGACGGCCTGGTTCAAGAAGCTTTCTTT. Amino acids: CASSLDGDGLVQEAFF.

The rearrangement joins TRBV5-1 to TRBJ1-1; no definite D call. Germline CDR1 SGHRS, CDR2 YFSETQ. This CDR3 comprises 13 residues. Trimming stripped 6 bases from V and 4 bases from J, with 13 bases between. In DNA, the CDR3 is TGCGCCAGCAAAAACCCTGGGCGCACTGAAGCTTTCTTT. Residues: CASKNPGRTEAFF.

This clonotype occurred a few times. The chain combines TRBV9 with TRBJ2-3; no clear D. The V gene's germline CDR1 is SGDLS and CDR2 YYNGEE. The CDR3 totals 14 residues. The ends were cut back, 0 bases at V and 5 bases at J, with 10 bases in the middle. The CDR3 sequence is CASSVAVGVDTQYF. CDR3 nucleotides: TGTGCCAGCAGCGTAGCAGTTGGGGTAGATACGCAGTATTTT.

The gene calls are TRBV7-6 and TRBJ1-2, with a tentative D call TRBD1 (5 bases). V dropped 6 bases and J dropped 3 bases, with 14 bases sitting between them. There are 14 residues in the CDR3. Germline V CDR1 and CDR2: SGHVS, FNYEAQ. The CDR3 DNA sequence: TGTGCCAGCAGTCGGGGACGACTCGACTATGGCTACACCTTC. The encoded protein is CASSRGRLDYGYTF.

The chain is built from TRBV6-5 and TRBJ1-1; D is unresolved. The CDR3 consists of 15 residues. Trimming pared 6 bases from V and 7 bases from J, leaving 21 bases between. Germline V CDR1 and CDR2: MNHEY, SVGAGI. Here the CDR3 reads CASSLRFDTGSEAFF. The CDR3 DNA reads as TGTGCCAGCAGCCTTAGGTTCGACACGGGCAGTGAAGCTTTCTTT.

This clonotype was seen a handful of times. The chain links TRBV4-2 to TRBJ1-2; D unresolved. V was shortened by 4 bases and J by 8 bases, with 8 bases between the two germline ends. Germline CDR1 and CDR2: LGHNA and YNFKEQ. The CDR3 contains 11 residues. The CDR3 nucleotides are TGTGCCAGCAGCCTCAGTGAGGGCTACACCTTC. It specifies CASSLSEGYTF.

The chain employs TRBV12-3 or TRBV12-4 and TRBJ2-1, with a possible D match to TRBD2 (5 bases). This CDR3 has 15 residues. V was clipped by 5 bases and J by 5 bases, with 16 bases between them. CDR3 sequence: CASSPSGFRDNEQFF. Here the CDR3 DNA reads TGTGCCAGCAGTCCTTCGGGGTTTCGGGACAATGAGCAGTTCTTC.

This clonotype was counted once. The V call is TRBV5-1, the J call TRBJ2-3; 9 nucleotides align to TRBD2. This CDR3 is built from 17 residues. Germline CDR1 is SGHRS and CDR2 is YFSETQ. Germline trimming cut 0 bases from V and 1 base from J; bases unmatched to any gene: 6. The CDR3 loop reads CASSLDWGGGGTDTQYF. CDR3 bases: TGCGCCAGCAGCTTGGACTGGGGCGGGGGGGGCACAGATACGCAGTATTTT.

This clonotype was counted a few times. At one end the junction does not follow the germline gene, possibly because of a read error. This chain uses TRBV12-3 or TRBV12-4 with TRBJ2-1; 12 bases align to TRBD2. The CDR3 totals 12 residues. DNA for the CDR3: TGTGCCAGCAGTGCACGACTAGCGGGGGCAAGTTTC. It specifies CASSARLAGASF.

The sample holds a few counts of this clonotype. The CDR3 here is CATSREGSGNQPQHF. The CDR3 bases are TGTGCCACCAGCAGAGAAGGGTCTGGCAATCAGCCCCAGCATTTT. The chain employs TRBV15 and TRBJ1-5; D is undetermined. V was clipped by 0 bases and J by 2 bases, with 8 bases between them. Germline V gives CDR1 LNHNV, CDR2 YYDKDF (reference sequence). CDR3 length: 15 amino acids.

V usage is TRBV20-1 and J usage is TRBJ2-3; 9 bases line up with TRBD2. Germline values: CDR1 DFQATT, CDR2 SNEGSKA (reference sequence). V lost 5 bases, J lost 4 bases, and 4 bases stayed unmatched. The CDR3 runs 13 residues. The CDR3 nucleotides are TGCAGTGCTCGCAGACTAGCGGCAGATACGCAGTATTTT. It codes for CSARRLAADTQYF.

The genes are TRBV6-5 and TRBJ1-1; D gene unclear. The V end lost 0 bases, the J end lost 6 bases, and 11 bases lay between the germline ends. CDR3 length: 14 residues. Germline-derived CDR1 and CDR2 are MNHEY and SVGAGI. This CDR3 is CASSYSTGVAEAFF. CDR3 coding DNA: TGTGCCAGCAGTTACTCGACCGGGGTGGCTGAAGCTTTCTTT.